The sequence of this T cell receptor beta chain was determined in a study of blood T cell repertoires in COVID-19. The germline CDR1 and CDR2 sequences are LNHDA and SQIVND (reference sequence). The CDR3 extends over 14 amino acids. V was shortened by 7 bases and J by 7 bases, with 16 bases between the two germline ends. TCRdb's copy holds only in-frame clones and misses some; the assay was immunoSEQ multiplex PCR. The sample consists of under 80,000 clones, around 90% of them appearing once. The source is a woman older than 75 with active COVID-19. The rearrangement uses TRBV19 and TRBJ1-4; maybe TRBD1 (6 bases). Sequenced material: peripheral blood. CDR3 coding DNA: TGTGCCAGTATCCCCAGGGGATCCCTTGAAAAACTGTTTTTT. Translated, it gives CASIPRGSLEKLFF.